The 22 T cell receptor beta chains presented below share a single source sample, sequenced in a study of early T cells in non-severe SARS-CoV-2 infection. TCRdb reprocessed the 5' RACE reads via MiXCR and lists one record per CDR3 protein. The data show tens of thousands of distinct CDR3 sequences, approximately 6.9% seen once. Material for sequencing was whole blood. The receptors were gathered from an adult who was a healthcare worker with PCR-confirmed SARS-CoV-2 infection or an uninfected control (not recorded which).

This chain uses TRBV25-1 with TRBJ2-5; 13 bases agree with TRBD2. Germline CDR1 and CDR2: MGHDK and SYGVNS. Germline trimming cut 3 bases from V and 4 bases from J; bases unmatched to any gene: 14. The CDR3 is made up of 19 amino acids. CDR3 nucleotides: TGTGCCAGCAGTGACAGCACAAGTGGACTAGCGGGAGTATCAGAGACCCAGTACTTC. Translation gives CASSDSTSGLAGVSETQYF.

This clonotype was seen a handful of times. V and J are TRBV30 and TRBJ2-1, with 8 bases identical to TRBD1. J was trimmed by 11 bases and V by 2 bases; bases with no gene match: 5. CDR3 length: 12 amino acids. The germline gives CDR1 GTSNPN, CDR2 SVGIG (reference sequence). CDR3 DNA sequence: TGTGCCTGGAGTACCTGGACAGGGAAGCAGTTCTTC. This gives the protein CAWSTWTGKQFF.

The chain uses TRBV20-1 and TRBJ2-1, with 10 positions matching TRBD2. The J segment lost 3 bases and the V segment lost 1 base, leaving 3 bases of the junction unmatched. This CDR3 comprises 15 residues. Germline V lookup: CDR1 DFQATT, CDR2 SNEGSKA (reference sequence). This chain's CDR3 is CSARVGTSDYNEQFF. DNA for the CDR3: TGCAGTGCTAGAGTTGGGACTAGCGACTACAATGAGCAGTTCTTC.

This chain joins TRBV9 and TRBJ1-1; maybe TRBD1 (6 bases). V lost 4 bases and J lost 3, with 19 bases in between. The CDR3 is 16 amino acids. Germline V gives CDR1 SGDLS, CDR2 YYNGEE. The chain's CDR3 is CASSSQRRGGDTEAFF. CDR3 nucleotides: TGTGCCAGCAGCTCGCAACGAAGGGGGGGCGACACTGAAGCTTTCTTT.

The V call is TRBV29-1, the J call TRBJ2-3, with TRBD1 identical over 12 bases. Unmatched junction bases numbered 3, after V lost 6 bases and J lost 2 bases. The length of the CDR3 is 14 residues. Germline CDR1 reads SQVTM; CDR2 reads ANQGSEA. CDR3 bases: TGCAGCGTCCGGGACAGGGGGCACACAGATACGCAGTATTTT. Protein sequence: CSVRDRGHTDTQYF.

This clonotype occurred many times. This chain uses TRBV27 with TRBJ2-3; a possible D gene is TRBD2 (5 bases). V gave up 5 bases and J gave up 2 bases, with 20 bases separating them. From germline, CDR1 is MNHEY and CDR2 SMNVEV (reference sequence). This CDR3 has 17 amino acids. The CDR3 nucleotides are TGTGCCAGCAGTGCCCGGGCCTATGAGCGGAACACAGATACGCAGTATTTT. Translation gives CASSARAYERNTDTQYF.

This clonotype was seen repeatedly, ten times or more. CDR3 DNA sequence: TGTGCCAGCAGCCAGCCATTACCGAAGATCTCCTACGAGCAGTACTTC. Residues: CASSQPLPKISYEQYF. This chain links TRBV6-2 or TRBV6-3 with TRBJ2-7; D is unclear. CDR3 length: 16 residues. Germline-derived CDR1 and CDR2 are MNHEY and SVGEGT. V gave up 6 bases and J gave up 0 bases, with 18 bases separating them.

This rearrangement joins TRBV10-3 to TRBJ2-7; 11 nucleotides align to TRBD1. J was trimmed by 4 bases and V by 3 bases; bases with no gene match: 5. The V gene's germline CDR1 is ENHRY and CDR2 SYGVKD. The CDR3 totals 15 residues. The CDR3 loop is CAISDRDRGFYEQYF. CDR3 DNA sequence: TGTGCCATCAGTGACCGGGACAGGGGGTTTTACGAGCAGTACTTC.

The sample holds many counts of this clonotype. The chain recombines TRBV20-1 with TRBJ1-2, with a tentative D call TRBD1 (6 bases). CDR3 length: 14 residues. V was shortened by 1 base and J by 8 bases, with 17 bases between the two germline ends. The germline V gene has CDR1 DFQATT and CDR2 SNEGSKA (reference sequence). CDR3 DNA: TGCAGTGCTAGAGCACCGCAGGGCAGGGGAGGCTACACCTTC. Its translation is CSARAPQGRGGYTF.

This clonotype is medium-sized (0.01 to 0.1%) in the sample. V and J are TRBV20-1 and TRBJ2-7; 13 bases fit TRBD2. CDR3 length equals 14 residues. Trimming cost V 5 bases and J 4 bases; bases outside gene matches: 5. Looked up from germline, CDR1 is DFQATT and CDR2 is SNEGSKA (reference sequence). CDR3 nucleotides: TGCAGTGCTTGGACTAGCGGGAGTAGGTACGAGCAGTACTTC. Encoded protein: CSAWTSGSRYEQYF.

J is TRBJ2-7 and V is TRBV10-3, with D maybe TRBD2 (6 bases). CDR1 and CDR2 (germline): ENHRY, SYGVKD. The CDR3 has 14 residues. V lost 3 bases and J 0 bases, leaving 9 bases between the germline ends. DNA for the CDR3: TGTGCCATCAGTGAACGGGGGTTCTCCTACGAGCAGTACTTC. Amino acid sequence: CAISERGFSYEQYF.

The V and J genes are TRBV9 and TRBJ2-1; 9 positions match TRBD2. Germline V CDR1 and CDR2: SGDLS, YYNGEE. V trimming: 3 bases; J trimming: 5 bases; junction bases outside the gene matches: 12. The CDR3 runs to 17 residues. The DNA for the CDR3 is TGTGCCAGCAGCGCGAGACCCACTAGCGGGCCCGACAATGAGCAGTTCTTC. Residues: CASSARPTSGPDNEQFF.

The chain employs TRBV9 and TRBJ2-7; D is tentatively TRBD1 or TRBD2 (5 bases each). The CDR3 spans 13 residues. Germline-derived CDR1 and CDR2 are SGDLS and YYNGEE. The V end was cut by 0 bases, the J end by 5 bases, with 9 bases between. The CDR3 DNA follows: TGTGCCAGCAGCGTAGAGCTGGGGGACGAGCAGTACTTC. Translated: CASSVELGDEQYF.

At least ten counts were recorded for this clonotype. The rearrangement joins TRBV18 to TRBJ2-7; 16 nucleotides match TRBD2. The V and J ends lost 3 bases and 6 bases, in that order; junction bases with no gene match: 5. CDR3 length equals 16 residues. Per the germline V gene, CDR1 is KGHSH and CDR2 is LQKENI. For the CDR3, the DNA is TGTGCCAGCTCACCGGGACTAGCGGGAGGGCCTCTCGAGCAGTACTTC. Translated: CASSPGLAGGPLEQYF.

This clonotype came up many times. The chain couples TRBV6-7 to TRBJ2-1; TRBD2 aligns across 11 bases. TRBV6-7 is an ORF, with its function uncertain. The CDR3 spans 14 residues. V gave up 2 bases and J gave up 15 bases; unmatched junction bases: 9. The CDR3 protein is CASSYPRLAGQPFF. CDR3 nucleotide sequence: TGTGCCAGCAGTTACCCTAGACTAGCGGGACAGCCGTTCTTC.

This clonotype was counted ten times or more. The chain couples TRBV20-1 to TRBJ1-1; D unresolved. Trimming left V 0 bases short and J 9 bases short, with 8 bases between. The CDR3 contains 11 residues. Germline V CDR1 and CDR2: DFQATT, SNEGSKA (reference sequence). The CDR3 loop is CSARDLAKAFF. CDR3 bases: TGCAGTGCTAGAGATCTGGCCAAAGCTTTCTTT.

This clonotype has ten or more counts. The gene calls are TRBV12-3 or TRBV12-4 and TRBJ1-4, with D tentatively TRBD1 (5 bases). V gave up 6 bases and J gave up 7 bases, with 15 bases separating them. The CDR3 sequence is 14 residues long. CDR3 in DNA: TGTGCCAGCAGCCCCGGGGGGATCAGTGAAAAACTGTTTTTT. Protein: CASSPGGISEKLFF.

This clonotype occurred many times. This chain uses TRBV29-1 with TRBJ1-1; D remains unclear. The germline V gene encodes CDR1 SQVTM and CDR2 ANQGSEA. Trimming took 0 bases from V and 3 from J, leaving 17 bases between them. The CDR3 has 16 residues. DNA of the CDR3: TGCAGCGTTGAAGATCTGAGGGAAGGCGCGGACACTGAAGCTTTCTTT. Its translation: CSVEDLREGADTEAFF.

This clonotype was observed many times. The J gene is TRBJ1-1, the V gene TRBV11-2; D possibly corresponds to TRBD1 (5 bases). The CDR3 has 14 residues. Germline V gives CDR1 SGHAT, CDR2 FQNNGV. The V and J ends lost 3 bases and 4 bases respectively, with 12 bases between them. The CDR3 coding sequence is TGTGCCAGCAGCTTTAACCAGGGCAGCACTGAAGCTTTCTTT. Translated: CASSFNQGSTEAFF.

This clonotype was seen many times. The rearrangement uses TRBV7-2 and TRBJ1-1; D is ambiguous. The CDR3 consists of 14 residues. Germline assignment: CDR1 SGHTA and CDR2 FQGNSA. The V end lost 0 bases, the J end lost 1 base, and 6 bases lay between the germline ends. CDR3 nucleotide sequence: TGTGCCAGCAGCTTAGCGGGCCAGAACACTGAAGCTTTCTTT. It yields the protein CASSLAGQNTEAFF.

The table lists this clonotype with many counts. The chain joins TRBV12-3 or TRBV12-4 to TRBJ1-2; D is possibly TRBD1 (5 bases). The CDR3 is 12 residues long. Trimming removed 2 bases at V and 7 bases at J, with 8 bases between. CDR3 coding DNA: TGTGCCAGCAGTTTATTCCAGGGTGGCTACACCTTC. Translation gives CASSLFQGGYTF.

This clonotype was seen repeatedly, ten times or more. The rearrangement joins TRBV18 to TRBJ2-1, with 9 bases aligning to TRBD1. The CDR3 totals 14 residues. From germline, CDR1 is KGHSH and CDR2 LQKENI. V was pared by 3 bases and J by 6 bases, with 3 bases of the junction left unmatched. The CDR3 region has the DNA TGTGCCAGCTCACCCAGGGACAGGGTCAATGAGCAGTTCTTC. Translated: CASSPRDRVNEQFF.